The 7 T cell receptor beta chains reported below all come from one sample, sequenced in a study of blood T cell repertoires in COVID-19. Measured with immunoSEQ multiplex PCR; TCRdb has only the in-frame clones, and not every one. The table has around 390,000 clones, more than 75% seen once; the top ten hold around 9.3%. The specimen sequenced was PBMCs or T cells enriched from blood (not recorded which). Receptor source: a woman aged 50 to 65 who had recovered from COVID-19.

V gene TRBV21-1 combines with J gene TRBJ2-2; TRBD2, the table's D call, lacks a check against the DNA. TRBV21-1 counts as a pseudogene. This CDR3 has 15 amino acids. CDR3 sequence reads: CASSKDRRVTGELFF. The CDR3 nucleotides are TGTGCCAGCAGCAAAGATCGGAGGGTCACCGGGGAGCTGTTTTTT.

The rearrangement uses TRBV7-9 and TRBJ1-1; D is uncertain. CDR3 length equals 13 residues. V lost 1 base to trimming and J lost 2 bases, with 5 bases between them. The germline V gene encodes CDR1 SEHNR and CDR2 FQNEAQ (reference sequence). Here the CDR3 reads CASSLESNTEAFF. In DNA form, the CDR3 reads TGTGCCAGCAGCTTAGAATCAAACACTGAAGCTTTCTTT. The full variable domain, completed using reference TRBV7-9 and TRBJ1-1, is DTGVSQNPRHKITKRGQNVTFRCDPISEHNRLYWYRQTLGQGPEFLTYFQNEAQLEKSRLLSDRFSAERPKGSFSTLEIQRTEQGDSAMYLCASSLESNTEAFFGQGTRLTVV.

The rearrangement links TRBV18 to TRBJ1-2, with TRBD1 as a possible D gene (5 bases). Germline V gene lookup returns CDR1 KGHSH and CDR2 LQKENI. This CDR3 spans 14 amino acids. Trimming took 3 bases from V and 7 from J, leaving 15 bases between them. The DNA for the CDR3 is TGTGCCAGCTCACCCAATCCAGGGTTAGCTGGCTACACCTTC. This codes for CASSPNPGLAGYTF.

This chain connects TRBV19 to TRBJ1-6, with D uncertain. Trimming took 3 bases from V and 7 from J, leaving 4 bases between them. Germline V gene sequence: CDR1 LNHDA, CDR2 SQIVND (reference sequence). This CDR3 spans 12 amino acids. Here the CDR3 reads CASSMRNSPLHF. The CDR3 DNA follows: TGTGCCAGTAGTATGAGGAATTCACCCCTCCACTTT.

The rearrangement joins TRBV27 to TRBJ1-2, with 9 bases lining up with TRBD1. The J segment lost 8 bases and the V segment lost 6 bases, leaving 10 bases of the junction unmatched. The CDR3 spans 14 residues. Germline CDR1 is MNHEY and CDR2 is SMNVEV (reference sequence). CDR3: CASSHDRGVGGYTF. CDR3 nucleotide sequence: TGTGCCAGCAGCCATGACAGGGGGGTGGGAGGCTACACCTTC.

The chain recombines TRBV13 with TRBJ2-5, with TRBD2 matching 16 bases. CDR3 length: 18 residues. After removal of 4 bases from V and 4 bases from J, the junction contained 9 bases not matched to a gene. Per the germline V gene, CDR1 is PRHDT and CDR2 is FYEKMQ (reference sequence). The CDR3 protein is CASSSKGLAGGPLETQYF. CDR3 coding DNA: TGTGCCAGCAGCTCTAAGGGACTAGCGGGGGGGCCTTTAGAGACCCAGTACTTC.

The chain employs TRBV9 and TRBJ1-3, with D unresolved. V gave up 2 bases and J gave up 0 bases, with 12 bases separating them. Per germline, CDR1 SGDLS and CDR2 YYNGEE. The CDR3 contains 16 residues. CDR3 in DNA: TGTGCCAGCAGCGTTAATCCGGACTACTCTGGAAACACCATATATTTT. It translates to CASSVNPDYSGNTIYF.